This is a list of T cell receptor beta chains from one sample in a study of neurological immune-mediated disorders. TCRdb processed the 5' RACE reads anew with MiXCR; each CDR3 protein has one entry. The repertoire holds roughly 65,000 distinct CDR3 sequences, with more than 3.5% as singletons. Sequencing used PBMCs. These receptors originate from a man aged 50 to 60 with multiple sclerosis. The CDR3 runs from the conserved cysteine through the conserved F or W. Clone size appears in some rows only: once, few, many, or a class for an expanded clone.

TRBJ1-5,TRBV3-1,many,CASSLQGVANQPQHF
TRBJ1-2,TRBV3-1,many,CASSQDGVGQGATNYGYTF
TRBJ1-6,TRBV16,many,CASSPVGGNSPLHF
TRBJ2-3,TRBV7-9,many,CASSSRQGGSRVTDTQYF
TRBJ1-1,TRBV10-3,many,CAISEYQMGTSGGAFF
TRBJ2-7,TRBV4-1,many,CASSQEAGAGPSYEQYF
TRBJ1-5,TRBV12-3/TRBV12-4,many,CASRGRAGVQPQHF
TRBJ1-5,TRBV5-1,many,CASSLGTGGNQPQHF
TRBJ2-6,TRBV12-3/TRBV12-4,many,CATKGGGASGANVLTF
TRBJ2-7,TRBV5-1,few,CASSLHPSQGGYEQYF
TRBJ2-3,TRBV3-1,many,CASSQVPGARGADTQYF
TRBJ1-2,TRBV3-1,few,CASSQTREANYGYTF
TRBJ1-2,TRBV3-1,.,CASSQDRPRNGYTF
TRBJ2-7,TRBV14,many,CASSHAYEQYF
TRBJ1-3,TRBV7-2,many,CASSLAGASSGNTIYF
TRBJ2-1,TRBV20-1,many,CSATDRRQNYNEQFF
TRBJ1-4,TRBV20-1,.,CSAPRGGAALFNEKLFF
TRBJ2-3,TRBV5-1,many,CASSWGTETDTQYF
TRBJ2-7,TRBV12-3/TRBV12-4,many,CASSGTAYEQYF
TRBJ1-5,TRBV7-6,many,CASSLTLVQPQHF
TRBJ2-5,TRBV6-1,few,CASRGSARDRGSETQYF
TRBJ1-1,TRBV18,few,CASSGQGAMNTEAFF
TRBJ2-3,TRBV5-6,few,CASSQRRLAGVSTDTQYF
TRBJ2-3,TRBV5-1,many,CASKLAGGTDTQYF
TRBJ2-4,TRBV20-1,many,CSARGPGMTKNIQYF
TRBJ1-6,TRBV6-5,many,CASSSPTVRASPLHF
TRBJ2-2,TRBV7-9,few,CASRGDRQIAGELFF
TRBJ2-3,TRBV5-6,many,CASSLDGTSGNTDTQYF
TRBJ1-5,TRBV7-2,many,CASSSRPAQPQHF
TRBJ2-1,TRBV12-3/TRBV12-4,many,CASRIGLVSNEQFF
TRBJ1-1,TRBV15,many,CATSRDHRGEAFF
TRBJ1-6,TRBV5-1,many,CASSLGQGINSPLHF
TRBJ1-4,TRBV7-2,many,CASSLVSGINEKLFF
TRBJ1-5,TRBV12-3/TRBV12-4,many,CASRTTGGAPQNF
TRBJ2-5,TRBV7-9,many,CASSLAARQETQYF
TRBJ1-2,TRBV28,many,CASSAFSPGTGYGYTF
TRBJ2-2,TRBV28,many,CASSLWGALGGEVEHREELFF
TRBJ1-2,TRBV7-2,many,CASSPAQNYGYTF
TRBJ2-6,TRBV5-1,many,CASSLGHVAAGANVLTF
TRBJ1-6,TRBV3-1,many,CASSQVVSSPLHF